Sequencing of this T cell receptor (beta chain) was carried out in a study of T cells in Graves' hyperthyroidism and ophthalmopathy. Study-wide findings and caveats: Model output signaled ophthalmopathy a median about 6.3 months ahead of onset.

Amplified TCR beta CDR3 regions came from RNA transcripts. The TCR CDR3 first-round RT-PCR relied on the HTBI primer set. From the multiplex PCR reads, TCRdb called clonotypes with MiXCR, one entry per CDR3 protein. The sample lists a few hundred thousand distinct CDR3 sequences; approximately 15% were seen once. This clonotype was seen repeatedly, ten times or more. Its antigen is unknown. Germline loops: CDR1 SGHAT, CDR2 FQNNGV. The CDR3 is 14 residues long. Trimming removed 8 bases at V and 2 bases at J, with 15 bases between. The material sequenced was blood. This clonotype originated in a young woman with Graves' hyperthyroidism. This chain connects TRBV11-2 to TRBJ1-1; D ambiguous. The CDR3 DNA reads as TGTGCCAGCGGCCCGGCGGCCCCCAACACTGAAGCTTTCTTT. This sequence encodes CASGPAAPNTEAFF.